The sequence of this T cell receptor (beta chain) was determined in a study of patients and donors after allogeneic stem cell transplantation. TCRdb re-called the RT-PCR reads with MiXCR, one entry per CDR3 protein. The table lists some 160,000 distinct CDR3 sequences, 24% of them singletons, with 25% to 30% in the top ten. The germline CDR1 and CDR2 sequences are SGHRS and YFSETQ. The CDR3 sequence is 14 residues long. V was clipped by 4 bases and J by 2 bases; unmatched bases: 4. This TCR was sampled from a human donor who was either an allogeneic HSCT recipient or a stem cell or donor lymphocyte infusion donor (not recorded which). It is not recorded whose cells these are; they may come from a transplant donor. The chain combines TRBV5-1 with TRBJ2-3; the match to TRBD1 covers 7 bases. Material: blood, either unsorted or a sorted T cell fraction (not recorded which). Written as DNA, the CDR3 is TGCGCCAGCAGCCCGGGACAGACCACAGATACGCAGTATTTT. This codes for CASSPGQTTDTQYF.